These T cell receptor beta chains were read from a single sample in a study of T cell repertoires and Cas9 in healthy adults. Libraries were prepared by immunoSEQ multiplex PCR; TCRdb keeps only in-frame clonotypes and omits some of them. The table includes tens of thousands of clones, more than 80% detected once. Sequences were obtained from CD4+ effector T cells (CD127+, CD25-, CD137-, CD154-) from PBMCs; culture status not recorded. The origin of the receptors is a human donor in good health. Both conserved end residues are part of each CDR3. A D gene is named only where the DNA matches it firmly. Size is stated for part of the rows, as once, few or many counts, or as a class when the clone is expanded.

j_call clone_size v_call d_call cdr3_aa cdr3_nt
TRBJ2-2 - TRBV7-3 TRBD2 CASSLGGRGSTGELFF TGTGCCAGCAGCTTGGGAGGGAGGGGAAGCACCGGGGAGCTGTTTTTT
TRBJ1-1 - TRBV2 - CASSFTEDGNTEAFF TGTGCCAGCAGCTTTACTGAGGACGGGAACACTGAAGCTTTCTTT
TRBJ1-4 - TRBV28 - CASSSPGIPNEKLFF TGTGCCAGCAGTTCCCCCGGGATACCTAATGAAAAACTGTTTTTT
TRBJ2-1 - TRBV28 TRBD1 CASSEGQLTYNEQFF TGTGCCAGCAGTGAGGGACAGTTGACCTACAATGAGCAGTTCTTC
TRBJ1-5 - TRBV28 - CASSSPGTRNQPQHF TGTGCCAGCAGTTCCCCCGGGACGCGCAATCAGCCCCAGCATTTT
TRBJ2-6 - TRBV6-5 - CASRIHSGANVLTF TGTGCCAGCAGGATTCACTCTGGGGCCAACGTCCTGACTTTC
TRBJ2-2 - TRBV4-1 - CASSQSGRNTGELFF TGCGCCAGCAGCCAGTCCGGGAGGAACACCGGGGAGCTGTTTTTT
TRBJ2-3 - TRBV29-1 TRBD2 CTYSSGLTDTQYF TGCACCTACTCTAGCGGACTCACAGATACGCAGTATTTT
TRBJ2-3 - TRBV6-1 - CASSATDTQYF TGTGCCAGCAGCGCGACAGATACGCAGTATTTT
TRBJ1-5 - TRBV28 - CASSLPGAYQPQHF TGTGCCAGCAGTTTACCTGGGGCTTACCAGCCCCAGCATTTT
TRBJ2-5 - TRBV5-1 - CASSLAGTHQETQYF TGCGCCAGCAGCTTGGCCGGGACTCACCAAGAGACCCAGTACTTC
TRBJ1-1 once TRBV28 TRBD1 CASSSPGGRDTEAFF TGTGCCAGCAGTTCTCCAGGGGGCAGAGACACTGAAGCTTTCTTT
TRBJ2-3 - TRBV19 TRBD1 CASSEDRGTQYF TGTGCCAGTAGTGAGGACAGGGGTACGCAGTATTTT
TRBJ1-4 - TRBV7-2 TRBD1 CASSVDRGPEKLFF TGTGCCAGCAGCGTCGACAGGGGGCCTGAAAAACTGTTTTTT
TRBJ1-2 - TRBV29-1 - CSVEDTTGLNYGYTF TGCAGCGTTGAAGACACGACGGGACTTAACTATGGCTACACCTTC
TRBJ1-3 - TRBV4-3 - CASSQDTSSGNTIYF TGCGCCAGCAGCCAAGACACCAGCTCTGGAAACACCATATATTTT
TRBJ1-2 - TRBV7-2 - CASSTSGAYGYTF TGTGCCAGCAGCACCTCGGGGGCCTATGGCTACACCTTC
TRBJ1-2 - TRBV28 - CASSFVQGGNGYTF TGTGCCAGCAGTTTCGTTCAGGGAGGAAATGGCTACACCTTC
TRBJ1-4 - TRBV27 - CASSLWGTTNEKLFF TGTGCCAGCAGTTTATGGGGCACAACTAATGAAAAACTGTTTTTT
TRBJ1-4 - TRBV28 - CASRRGTNEKLFF TGTGCCAGCAGGCGGGGAACTAATGAAAAACTGTTTTTT
TRBJ2-1 - TRBV4-3 - CASSQEARQTEQFF TGCGCCAGCAGCCAAGAAGCTAGGCAGACTGAGCAGTTCTTC
TRBJ1-2 once TRBV10-3 - CAITVQEGDGYTF TGTGCCATCACGGTCCAGGAGGGAGACGGCTACACCTTC
TRBJ1-1 - TRBV18 - CASSPETEAFF TGTGCCAGCTCACCTGAAACTGAAGCTTTCTTT
TRBJ1-1 - TRBV28 - CASSFNLLRAF TGTGCCAGCAGTTTCAACCTTCTCAGGGCCTTT
TRBJ1-5 - TRBV7-6 - CASSLLTGSNQPQHF TGTGCCAGCAGCCTGCTCACAGGGTCCAATCAGCCCCAGCATTTT